Listed here are 11 T cell receptor beta chains from one sample, sequenced in a study of vaccination effects on CD4 cells after COVID-19. No antigen is known for these receptors. With the ViraFEST assay, the study expanded antigen-specific CD4+ T cells using viral peptide pools, then sequenced them. Scientists isolated CD4+ T cells after an approximately 10-day culture period ended. Data came from immunoSEQ multiplex PCR; TCRdb stores just in-frame clones and leaves some out. There are about 20,000 clones in the sample; about 73% occur only once, and approximately 15% lies in the top ten. The sequenced sample was CD4+ T cells from PBMCs cultured with HCoV-229E spike peptides, obtained before COVID-19 vaccination. Receptors originate from a human donor who received a COVID-19 vaccine.

The chain has TRBV18 and TRBJ2-7; no clear D gene. The length of the CDR3 is 16 residues. V shed 0 bases and J shed 2 bases, with 14 bases lying between them. Germline V gene sequence: CDR1 KGHSH, CDR2 LQKENI. The CDR3 reads CASSPPVAMETYEQYF. In DNA form, the CDR3 reads TGTGCCAGCTCACCACCCGTAGCAATGGAAACCTACGAGCAGTACTTC.

The chain employs TRBV3-1 (or the pseudogene TRBV3-2) and TRBJ1-1, with TRBD1 matching 9 bases. This CDR3 is built from 13 residues. Germline V gene data show CDR1 as LGHDT and CDR2 as YNNKEL (reference sequence). Germline trimming cut 8 bases from V and 4 bases from J; bases unmatched to any gene: 5. In DNA, the CDR3 is TGTGCCAGCGCCGGACAGGGGTTCACTGAAGCTTTCTTT. Its protein is CASAGQGFTEAFF.

The V gene is TRBV19, the J gene TRBJ2-7; the D is unclear. V was cut by 4 bases and J by 3 bases, with 10 bases left in between. The CDR3 length is 13 residues. In germline, CDR1 is LNHDA, CDR2 SQIVND (reference sequence). CDR3 in DNA: TGTGCCAGTAGTACCAGGTACGACTACGAGCAGTACTTC. It encodes CASSTRYDYEQYF.

The V and J genes are TRBV5-1 and TRBJ2-1; the match to TRBD2 covers 7 bases. This CDR3 region has 16 residues. J gave up 1 base and V 1 base, and 5 bases lay outside the gene matches. CDR1 is SGHRS, CDR2 YFSETQ, per germline. DNA for the CDR3: TGCGCCAGCAGCTTGTTGGCTAGCGGTTCCTACAATGAGCAGTTCTTC. The encoded protein is CASSLLASGSYNEQFF.

The chain employs TRBV6-5 and TRBJ2-2; TRBD1 aligns across 8 bases. The CDR3 consists of 14 residues. J was trimmed by 4 bases and V by 6 bases; bases with no gene match: 4. The germline V gene encodes CDR1 MNHEY and CDR2 SVGAGI. The CDR3 DNA is TGTGCCAGCAGCTGGACAGGGAGCACCGGGGAGCTGTTTTTT. Amino acid sequence: CASSWTGSTGELFF.

The chain recombines TRBV6-1 with TRBJ2-1; D might be TRBD2 (6 bases). Germline V lookup: CDR1 MNHNS, CDR2 SASEGT. CDR3 size: 15 residues. Trimming stripped 2 bases from V and 7 bases from J, with 15 bases between. For the CDR3, the DNA is TGTGCCAGCAGTGAACAGTTGGTGGGGAGGAATGAGCAGTTCTTC. It yields the protein CASSEQLVGRNEQFF.

This clone was counted a few times. This sequence joins TRBV5-1 and TRBJ1-4; D gene uncertain. CDR1 is SGHRS and CDR2 is YFSETQ in the germline V gene. V was cut by 0 bases and J by 6 bases, with 6 bases left in between. The CDR3 runs to 13 residues. For the CDR3, the DNA is TGCGCCAGCAGCTTGGCCCCGCATGAAAAACTGTTTTTT. Encoded protein: CASSLAPHEKLFF.

The chain joins TRBV29-1 to TRBJ2-7; 7 nucleotides line up with TRBD2. The CDR3 is made up of 12 amino acids. V was clipped by 2 bases and J by 5 bases; unmatched bases: 3. Germline assignment: CDR1 SQVTM and CDR2 ANQGSEA. CDR3 protein: CSVETGGDEQYF. Here the CDR3 DNA reads TGCAGCGTTGAAACGGGGGGTGACGAGCAGTACTTC.

This clone was counted between two and nine times. V and J are TRBV10-3 and TRBJ1-6; 8 bases line up with TRBD1. Germline CDR1 reads ENHRY; CDR2 reads SYGVKD. The length of the CDR3 is 15 residues. V shed 2 bases, J shed 5 bases, and the junction held 2 bases outside the gene matches. The CDR3 bases are TGTGCCATCAGTGAGCGGACAGGGAATAATTCACCCCTCCACTTT. Amino acid sequence: CAISERTGNNSPLHF.

The chain employs TRBV6-5 and TRBJ2-3; 10 bases line up with TRBD2. The CDR3 has 15 amino acids. V was pared by 4 bases and J by 6 bases, with 7 bases of the junction left unmatched. Germline V gives CDR1 MNHEY, CDR2 SVGAGI. The CDR3 coding sequence is TGTGCCAGCAGTTCGGATTATAGCGGGAGGGATACGCAGTATTTT. Encoded protein: CASSSDYSGRDTQYF.

This clone is a singleton in its sample. The CDR3 sequence: CASRKTGVATEAFF. CDR3 nucleotide sequence: TGCGCCAGCCGCAAGACAGGGGTGGCCACTGAAGCTTTCTTT. This sequence joins TRBV5-1 and TRBJ1-1; 8 nucleotides match TRBD1. The CDR3 has 14 amino acids. The germline V gene has CDR1 SGHRS and CDR2 YFSETQ. J lost 4 bases, V lost 7 bases, and 9 bases had no gene match.